A selection of T cell receptor beta chains follows, all from one sample in a study of cytomegalovirus exposure and HLA in healthy donors. Clones were read by immunoSEQ multiplex PCR, and TCRdb kept only the in-frame ones, dropping some. The sample lists tens of thousands of clones, roughly 72% occurring once. The sequenced sample consisted of PBMCs. Receptor source: a woman aged 45 to 65 in good health and CMV-seropositive. Both conserved end residues are part of each CDR3. The D gene is left open where the match is weak. A row's size may be missing; if present it is once, few, many or a size class.

j_call: TRBJ2-4
d_call: -
v_call: TRBV7-9
clone_size: once
cdr3_aa: CASSSAVPGAKNIQYF
cdr3_nt: TGTGCCAGCAGCTCGGCCGTCCCGGGGGCCAAAAACATTCAGTACTTC

j_call: TRBJ1-3
d_call: -
v_call: TRBV7-2
clone_size: -
cdr3_aa: CASSFRGPMGGNTIYF
cdr3_nt: TGTGCCAGCAGCTTCAGGGGACCCATGGGGGGAAACACCATATATTTT

j_call: TRBJ2-7
d_call: TRBD1
v_call: TRBV5-6
clone_size: -
cdr3_aa: CASSLAGTGGLDEQYF
cdr3_nt: TGTGCCAGCAGCTTGGCCGGGACAGGGGGCCTCGACGAGCAGTACTTC

j_call: TRBJ1-2
d_call: TRBD1
v_call: TRBV27
clone_size: -
cdr3_aa: CASGDRGRGYTF
cdr3_nt: TGTGCCAGCGGGGACAGGGGCAGGGGCTACACCTTC

j_call: TRBJ1-1
d_call: -
v_call: TRBV4-2
clone_size: -
cdr3_aa: CASSPIGGSTEAFF
cdr3_nt: TGTGCCAGCAGCCCTATCGGGGGGAGCACTGAAGCTTTCTTT

j_call: TRBJ1-3
d_call: -
v_call: TRBV7-7
clone_size: -
cdr3_aa: CASSSAGAGNTIYF
cdr3_nt: TGTGCCAGCAGCTCGGCAGGGGCTGGAAACACCATATATTTT

j_call: TRBJ1-1
d_call: -
v_call: TRBV7-9
clone_size: -
cdr3_aa: CAGQTARGTEAFF
cdr3_nt: TGTGCCGGGCAAACGGCTCGGGGCACTGAAGCTTTCTTT

j_call: TRBJ1-5
d_call: -
v_call: TRBV5-6
clone_size: -
cdr3_aa: CASSLRGALQPQHF
cdr3_nt: TGTGCCAGCAGCTTGCGGGGGGCGCTTCAGCCCCAGCATTTT

j_call: TRBJ2-5
d_call: TRBD1
v_call: TRBV4-2
clone_size: -
cdr3_aa: CASSQDRFQETQYF
cdr3_nt: TGTGCCAGCAGCCAGGACAGGTTCCAAGAGACCCAGTACTTC

j_call: TRBJ2-7
d_call: -
v_call: TRBV7-3
clone_size: -
cdr3_aa: CASRPNAGSEQYF
cdr3_nt: TGTGCCAGCCGGCCTAACGCAGGCTCGGAGCAGTACTTC

j_call: TRBJ2-1
d_call: -
v_call: TRBV27
clone_size: few
cdr3_aa: CASNLEGGEYNEQFF
cdr3_nt: TGTGCCAGCAATTTGGAAGGGGGAGAATACAATGAGCAGTTCTTC

j_call: TRBJ1-2
d_call: TRBD1
v_call: TRBV9
clone_size: -
cdr3_aa: CASSLGQVNYGYTF
cdr3_nt: TGTGCCAGCAGCCTGGGACAGGTTAACTATGGCTACACCTTC

j_call: TRBJ1-4
d_call: -
v_call: TRBV6-5
clone_size: few
cdr3_aa: CASSWRGNEKLFF
cdr3_nt: TGTGCCAGCAGTTGGAGAGGGAATGAAAAACTGTTTTTT

j_call: TRBJ2-1
d_call: -
v_call: TRBV13
clone_size: -
cdr3_aa: CASSYNYYNEQFF
cdr3_nt: TGTGCCAGCAGTTATAACTACTACAATGAGCAGTTCTTC